This T cell receptor (beta chain) was sequenced for a study of cytomegalovirus exposure and HLA in healthy donors. Study-level results: For most TCR beta V segments, an earlier analysis put the productive rate at about 90% or about 30% of the time. Later work found that TCR association rates differed between HLA loci; DRB1 had the most and HLA-C the fewest.

The PCR used 60 Vbeta and 13 Jbeta primers. The protocol was immunoSEQ multiplex PCR, while the TCRdb copy is restricted to in-frame clones and leaves out a portion. The sample lists approximately 56,000 clones, 72% occurring once. The CDR3 sequence is 14 residues long. Trimming removed 4 bases at V and 5 bases at J, with 13 bases between. Germline lookup yields CDR1 LGHNA and CDR2 YNFKEQ. This clone was recorded a few times. Its specificity is not known. Sequences were obtained from PBMCs. The chain recombines TRBV4-2 with TRBJ2-3; tentatively, D is TRBD2 (5 bases). The clonotype originates from a woman in her 50s in good health and CMV-seropositive. The CDR3 here is CASSLSTSIDTQYF. The CDR3 coding sequence is TGTGCCAGCAGCCTTAGCACTAGTATAGATACGCAGTATTTT.